This T cell receptor (beta chain) is from a study of cytomegalovirus exposure and HLA in healthy donors. The study's findings and limits: Because they were indistinguishable, some V segments, including TRBV6-2 and TRBV6-3, were excluded.

This clone has only one observation. Its specificity is unknown. Primers for the PCR totalled 60 Vbeta and 13 Jbeta. The protocol was immunoSEQ multiplex PCR, while the TCRdb copy is restricted to in-frame clones and leaves out a portion. Of 160,000 or so clones in the sample, roughly 76% were seen once. Germline-derived CDR1 and CDR2 are SGHTA and FQGNSA. V lost 5 bases and J lost 3; bases outside the gene matches: 10. The CDR3 is 15 residues long. The receptor comes from a woman aged 50 to 60 in good health and CMV-seronegative. The V and J genes are TRBV7-2 and TRBJ2-7; 7 bases agree with TRBD1. Input material: PBMCs. The CDR3 is CASSPRFGTVYEQYF. CDR3 nucleotides: TGTGCCAGCAGCCCCCGCTTCGGGACAGTCTACGAGCAGTACTTC.